Following are 21 T cell receptor beta chains from one sample sequenced in a study of blood T cell repertoires in COVID-19. Assay: immunoSEQ multiplex PCR; the TCRdb copy retains only in-frame clones and omits some. The table records over 100,000 clones, around 83% of them present only once. Specimen: peripheral blood. The receptors stem from an elderly woman with active or convalescent COVID-19.

This chain links TRBV18 with TRBJ1-6; 7 nucleotides match TRBD1. This CDR3 spans 15 amino acids. The ends lost 6 bases at V and 5 bases at J; junction bases unmatched: 7. Germline V gene lookup returns CDR1 KGHSH and CDR2 LQKENI. The CDR3 bases are TGTGCCAGCTCCCCAGCCGGGACAGATAATTCACCCCTCCACTTT. It encodes CASSPAGTDNSPLHF.

This clone appeared a few times. Here the CDR3 reads CATSDTGTSGRLADTQYF. CDR3 DNA sequence: TGTGCCACCAGTGATACCGGGACTAGCGGGAGACTTGCAGATACGCAGTATTTT. The J gene is TRBJ2-3, the V gene TRBV24-1; the match to TRBD2 covers 14 bases. This CDR3 has 18 amino acids. Germline CDR1 is KGHDR and CDR2 is SFDVKD. Losses at the gene ends were 3 bases for V and 4 bases for J; bases not matched to a gene: 8.

This clone was found a few times. This sequence joins TRBV3-1 (or the pseudogene TRBV3-2) and TRBJ2-1; D call uncertain. V was clipped by 5 bases and J by 2 bases, with 13 bases between them. The CDR3 is 15 residues long. CDR1 LGHDT and CDR2 YNNKEL come from the germline V gene (reference sequence). Here the CDR3 DNA reads TGTGCCAGCAGCGGTGCGCGAGCCACCTACAATGAGCAGTTCTTC. As protein: CASSGARATYNEQFF.

The chain couples TRBV5-1 to TRBJ1-4, with a tentative D call TRBD1 (6 bases). CDR1 SGHRS and CDR2 YFSETQ come from the germline V gene. The V and J ends lost 0 bases and 5 bases respectively, with 11 bases between them. This CDR3 region has 15 residues. The CDR3 nucleotides read TGCGCCAGCAGCTTGGGGGGGCTGAGGAATGAAAAACTGTTTTTT. Its protein product is CASSLGGLRNEKLFF.

The chain combines TRBV9 with TRBJ2-4; 7 bases align to TRBD2. V dropped 0 bases and J dropped 1; count of bases not matched to a gene: 4. CDR1 is SGDLS and CDR2 is YYNGEE in the germline V gene. This CDR3 spans 16 amino acids. The DNA for the CDR3 is TGTGCCAGCAGCGTAGACGCGGGGGTGGCCAAAAACATTCAGTACTTC. Its protein is CASSVDAGVAKNIQYF.

The CDR3 spells CASSPGTAGGSPYEQYF. The CDR3 DNA is TGTGCCAGCAGCCCGGGGACGGCAGGGGGATCGCCCTACGAGCAGTACTTC. The chain has TRBV5-5 and TRBJ2-7; 7 nucleotides agree with TRBD1. CDR3 length: 17 residues. V trimming: 4 bases; J trimming: 2 bases; junction bases outside the gene matches: 15. Germline CDR1 SGHKS, CDR2 YYEKEE (reference sequence).

This rearrangement joins TRBV6-4 to TRBJ1-4; D remains unclear. Germline CDR1 reads MRHNA; CDR2 reads SNTAGT. Trimming cost V 4 bases and J 6 bases, with 15 bases left between them. CDR3 length equals 15 residues. Here the CDR3 DNA reads TGTGCCAGCAGTGTTCGGACTTGGAGGCATGAAAAACTGTTTTTT. It encodes CASSVRTWRHEKLFF.

This chain links TRBV10-2 with TRBJ1-1; TRBD1 might be the D (6 bases). Trimming took off 8 bases at V and 6 bases at J, with 19 bases between the two ends. The germline CDR1 and CDR2 sequences are WSHSY and SAAADI. The CDR3 spans 14 residues. The CDR3 is CASSPTGLRAEAFF. The CDR3, as DNA: TGCGCCAGCTCACCAACAGGGTTAAGGGCTGAAGCTTTCTTT.

The J gene is TRBJ2-7, the V gene TRBV21-1; TRBD1, the D gene given by the table, was not confirmed from the DNA. TRBV21-1 is reported as a pseudogene. This CDR3 is built from 12 residues. CDR3 in amino acids: CATRTGIYEQYF. CDR3 bases: TGTGCCACAAGGACAGGAATCTACGAGCAGTACTTC.

The V gene is TRBV25-1, the J gene TRBJ1-2, with TRBD1 matching over 8 bases. Trimming removed 4 bases from V and 12 bases from J; junction bases left unmatched: 4. This CDR3 spans 11 amino acids. The germline CDR1 and CDR2 sequences are MGHDK and SYGVNS. The CDR3 coding sequence is TGTGCCAGCAGTGCGACAGGGGCCCACACCTTC. Its translation is CASSATGAHTF.

The rearrangement links TRBV29-1 to TRBJ2-1; 8 bases map to TRBD2. CDR1 and CDR2 from the germline V gene are SQVTM and ANQGSEA. Trimming removed 6 bases from V and 2 bases from J; junction bases left unmatched: 9. The CDR3 sequence is 15 residues long. The CDR3: CSVDDPGLAYNEQFF. The CDR3 nucleotides read TGCAGCGTGGACGATCCGGGACTAGCCTACAATGAGCAGTTCTTC.

The chain employs TRBV6-6 and TRBJ1-1; 8 positions agree with TRBD1. V was pared by 4 bases and J by 6 bases, with 7 bases of the junction left unmatched. CDR1 is MNHNY and CDR2 is SVGAGI in the germline V gene (reference sequence). CDR3 length: 14 residues. The CDR3 sequence is CASSSSDRGPEAFF. The CDR3 nucleotides read TGTGCCAGCAGTTCCTCCGACAGGGGCCCTGAAGCTTTCTTT.

Remarks on this clone: Other DNA sequences in this specimen translate into the identical CDR3. The gene calls are TRBV28 and TRBJ1-5; 8 positions agree with TRBD1. The germline V gene encodes CDR1 MDHEN and CDR2 SYDVKM. Trimming at V came to 6 bases and at J to 2 bases, leaving 6 bases not matched to a gene. This CDR3 comprises 15 residues. The CDR3 is CASSPGQGGNQPQHF. The CDR3 region has the DNA TGTGCCAGCAGCCCAGGACAGGGCGGCAATCAGCCCCAGCATTTT.

V and J are TRBV27 and TRBJ1-3; possible D gene TRBD1, 6 bases. The CDR3 has 14 amino acids. V lost 3 bases to trimming and J lost 2 bases, with 8 bases between them. Germline CDR1 and CDR2: MNHEY and SMNVEV (reference sequence). The CDR3 region has the DNA TGTGCCAGCAGTTTTTCAGGGGCTGGAAACACCATATATTTT. Its protein product is CASSFSGAGNTIYF.

The rearrangement uses TRBV19 and TRBJ1-4; D is unresolved. CDR1 is LNHDA, CDR2 SQIVND, per germline (reference sequence). CDR3 length equals 15 residues. The V and J ends lost 3 bases and 0 bases respectively, with 8 bases between them. CDR3 sequence (DNA): TGTGCCAGTAGTATTGAGGCTGCAACTAATGAAAAACTGTTTTTT. Its protein product is CASSIEAATNEKLFF.

The chain recombines TRBV24-1 with TRBJ2-7; 9 bases match TRBD1. The germline gives CDR1 KGHDR, CDR2 SFDVKD. The length of the CDR3 is 15 residues. With V trimmed by 4 bases and J by 3 bases, 6 bases remained unmatched. CDR3 coding DNA: TGTGCCACCAGTGAACTGACAGGGGGAATCTACGAGCAGTACTTC. Translated: CATSELTGGIYEQYF.

The count of this clone is one. This chain links TRBV5-1 with TRBJ2-1, with 7 bases aligning to TRBD2. The CDR3 covers 15 residues. J gave up 0 bases and V 4 bases, and 4 bases lay outside the gene matches. Germline values: CDR1 SGHRS, CDR2 YFSETQ. CDR3 amino acids: CASSVRLASYNEQFF. DNA for the CDR3: TGCGCCAGCAGCGTAAGACTAGCCTCCTACAATGAGCAGTTCTTC. The full variable domain, in which reference TRBV5-1 and TRBJ2-1 provide the parts outside the CDR3, is KAGVTQTPRYLIKTRGQQVTLSCSPISGHRSVSWYQQTPGQGLQFLFEYFSETQRNKGNFPGRFSGRQFSNSRSEMNVSTLELGDSALYLCASSVRLASYNEQFFGPGTRLTVL.

A single count supports this clone. The V and J genes are TRBV2 and TRBJ2-7; TRBD2 matches at 9 bases. This CDR3 has 14 amino acids. V gave up 4 bases and J gave up 4 bases; unmatched junction bases: 5. The germline V gene encodes CDR1 SNHLY and CDR2 FYNNEI. The CDR3 region is CASSGASGTYEQYF. The CDR3 nucleotides are TGTGCCAGCAGTGGCGCTAGCGGGACTTACGAGCAGTACTTC.

V gene TRBV23-1 combines with J gene TRBJ2-7; 9 bases are shared with TRBD1. TRBV23-1 is classed as an ORF, of uncertain function. V lost 11 bases to trimming and J lost 3 bases; unmatched junction nucleotides: 11. The CDR3 covers 14 residues. The CDR3 sequence: CAGSDAGQGYEQYF. CDR3 coding DNA: TGCGCCGGTTCCGACGCGGGACAGGGCTACGAGCAGTACTTC.

The chain has TRBV5-1 and TRBJ1-4; tentatively, D is TRBD1 (6 bases). Per germline, CDR1 SGHRS and CDR2 YFSETQ. The CDR3 length is 15 residues. Trimming removed 4 bases at V and 3 bases at J, with 13 bases between. CDR3 sequence (DNA): TGCGCCAGCAGCAGAATACAGGGCCCTAATGAAAAACTGTTTTTT. Amino acid sequence: CASSRIQGPNEKLFF.

This clone was detected a few times. The same CDR3 also results from other DNA sequences found in this sample. The chain links TRBV24-1 to TRBJ2-3; unclear D gene. CDR3 length: 12 amino acids. Germline V gene data show CDR1 as KGHDR and CDR2 as SFDVKD. Trimming removed 6 bases at V and 2 bases at J, with 5 bases between. The CDR3 reads CATSPSTDTQYF. In nucleotides, the CDR3 is TGTGCCACCAGTCCCTCCACAGATACGCAGTATTTT.